This TCR beta chain was identified in a study of blood T cell repertoires in COVID-19. For the study at large: Samples of COVID-19 (acute and convalescent) were obtained from the United States, Italy and Spain. Nucleic acid was either cDNA or gDNA, and it came from T cells, B-cell-depleted T cells, or PBMCs.

CDR1 and CDR2 (germline): MNHEY, SMNVEV (reference sequence). V lost 5 bases and J lost 0, with 11 bases in between. The CDR3 totals 14 residues. Per the study methods: Reference gene primer amplification in the assay estimated nucleated cell counts. This table comes from immunoSEQ multiplex PCR, and its TCRdb copy is limited to in-frame clones, with some not included. V and J calls plus clone size are reproduced from that table; the DNA served to infer D and trimming. Of approximately 70,000 clones in the sample, around 91% were seen once. The chain uses TRBV27 and TRBJ2-7; D not certain. The clonotype comes from a human donor in a cohort sampled during active COVID-19. Sequenced input: peripheral blood. This CDR3 is CASSMSPSSYEQYF. The CDR3 bases are TGTGCCAGCAGTATGAGCCCTAGCTCCTACGAGCAGTACTTC.